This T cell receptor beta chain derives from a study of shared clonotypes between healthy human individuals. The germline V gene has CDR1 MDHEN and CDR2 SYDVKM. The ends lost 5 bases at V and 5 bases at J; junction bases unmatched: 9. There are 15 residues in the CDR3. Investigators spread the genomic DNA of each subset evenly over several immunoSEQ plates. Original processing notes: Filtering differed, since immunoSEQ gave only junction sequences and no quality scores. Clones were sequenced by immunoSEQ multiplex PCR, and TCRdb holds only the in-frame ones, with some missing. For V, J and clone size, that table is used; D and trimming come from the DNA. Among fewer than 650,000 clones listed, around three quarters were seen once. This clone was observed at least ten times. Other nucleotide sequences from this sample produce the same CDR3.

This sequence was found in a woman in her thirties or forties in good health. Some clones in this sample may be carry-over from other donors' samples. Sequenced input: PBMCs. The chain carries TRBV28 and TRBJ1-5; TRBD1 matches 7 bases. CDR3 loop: CASSTPGQVDQPQHF. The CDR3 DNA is TGTGCCAGCAGTACCCCCGGACAGGTCGATCAGCCCCAGCATTTT.